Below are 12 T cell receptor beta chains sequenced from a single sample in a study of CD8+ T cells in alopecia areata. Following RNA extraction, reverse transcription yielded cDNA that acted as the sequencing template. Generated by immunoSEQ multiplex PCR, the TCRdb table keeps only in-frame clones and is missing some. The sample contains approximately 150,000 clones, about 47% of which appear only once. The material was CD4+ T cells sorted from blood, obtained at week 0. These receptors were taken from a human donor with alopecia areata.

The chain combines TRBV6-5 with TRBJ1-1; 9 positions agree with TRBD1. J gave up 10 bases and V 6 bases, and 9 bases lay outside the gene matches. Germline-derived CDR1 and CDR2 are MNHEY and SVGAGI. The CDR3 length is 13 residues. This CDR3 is CASRGGQGWRAFF. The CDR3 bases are TGTGCCAGCAGAGGGGGACAGGGCTGGAGAGCTTTCTTT.

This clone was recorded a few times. CDR3 sequence: CASSPGLAGVLRRSYNEQFF. In DNA form, the CDR3 reads TGCGCCAGCAGCCCGGGACTAGCGGGAGTCCTACGTCGCTCCTACAATGAGCAGTTCTTC. This chain connects TRBV4-3 to TRBJ2-1; 14 bases align to TRBD2. The length of the CDR3 is 20 residues. Germline V gives CDR1 LGHNA, CDR2 YSLEER. V trimming: 4 bases; J trimming: 0 bases; junction bases outside the gene matches: 11.

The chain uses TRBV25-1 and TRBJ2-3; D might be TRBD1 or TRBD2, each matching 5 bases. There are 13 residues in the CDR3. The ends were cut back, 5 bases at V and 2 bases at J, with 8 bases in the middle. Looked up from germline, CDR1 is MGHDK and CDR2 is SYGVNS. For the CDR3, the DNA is TGTGCCAGCAGTCGGGACCTCACAGATACGCAGTATTTT. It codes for CASSRDLTDTQYF.

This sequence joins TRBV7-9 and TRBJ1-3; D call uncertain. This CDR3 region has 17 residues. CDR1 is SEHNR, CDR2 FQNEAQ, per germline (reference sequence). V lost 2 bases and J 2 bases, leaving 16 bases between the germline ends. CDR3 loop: CASSLSRGVDPGNTIYF. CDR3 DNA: TGTGCCAGCAGCTTATCCCGTGGGGTAGACCCTGGAAACACCATATATTTT.

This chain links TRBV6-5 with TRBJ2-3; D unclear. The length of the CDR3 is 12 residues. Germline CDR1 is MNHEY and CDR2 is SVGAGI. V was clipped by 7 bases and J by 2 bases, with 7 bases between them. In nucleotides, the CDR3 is TGTGCCAGCAAAGACTTCACAGATACGCAGTATTTT. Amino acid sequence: CASKDFTDTQYF.

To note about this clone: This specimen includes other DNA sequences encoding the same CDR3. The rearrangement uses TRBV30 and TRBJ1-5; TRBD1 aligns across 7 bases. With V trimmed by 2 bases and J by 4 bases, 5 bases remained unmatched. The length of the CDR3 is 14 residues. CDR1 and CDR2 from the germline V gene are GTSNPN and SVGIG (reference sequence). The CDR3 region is CAWSLGRGNQPQHF. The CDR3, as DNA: TGTGCCTGGAGTCTCGGCAGGGGGAATCAGCCCCAGCATTTT.

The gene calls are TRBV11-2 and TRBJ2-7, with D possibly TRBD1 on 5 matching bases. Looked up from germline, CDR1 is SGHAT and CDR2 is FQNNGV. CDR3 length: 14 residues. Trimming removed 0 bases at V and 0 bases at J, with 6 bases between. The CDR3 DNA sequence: TGTGCCAGCAGCTTAGAGGGGCCCTCCTACGAGCAGTACTTC. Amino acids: CASSLEGPSYEQYF. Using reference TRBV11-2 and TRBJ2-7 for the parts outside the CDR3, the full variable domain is EAGVAQSPRYKIIEKRQSVAFWCNPISGHATLYWYQQILGQGPKLLIQFQNNGVVDDSQLPKDRFSAERLKGVDSTLKIQPAKLEDSAVYLCASSLEGPSYEQYFGPGTRLTVT.

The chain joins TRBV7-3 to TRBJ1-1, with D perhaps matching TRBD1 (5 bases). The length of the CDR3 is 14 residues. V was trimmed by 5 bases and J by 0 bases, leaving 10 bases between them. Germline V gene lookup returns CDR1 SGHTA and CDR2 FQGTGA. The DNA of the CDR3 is TGTGCCAGCAGCCTGGGACTTTTGAACACTGAAGCTTTCTTT. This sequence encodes CASSLGLLNTEAFF.

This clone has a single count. The CDR3 spells CASSGTSGAFQETQYF. The CDR3 DNA follows: TGTGCCAGCAGTGGGACTAGCGGAGCCTTCCAAGAGACCCAGTACTTC. The V call is TRBV25-1, the J call TRBJ2-5; TRBD2 agrees at 10 bases. The germline gives CDR1 MGHDK, CDR2 SYGVNS. Trimming cost V 4 bases and J 1 base; bases outside gene matches: 6. The CDR3 contains 16 residues.

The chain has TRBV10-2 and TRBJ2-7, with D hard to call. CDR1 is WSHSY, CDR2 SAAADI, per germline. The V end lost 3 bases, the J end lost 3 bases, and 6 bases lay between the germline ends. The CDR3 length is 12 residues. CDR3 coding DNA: TGCGCCAGCAGTGAACTTTTCTACGAGCAGTACTTC. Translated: CASSELFYEQYF.

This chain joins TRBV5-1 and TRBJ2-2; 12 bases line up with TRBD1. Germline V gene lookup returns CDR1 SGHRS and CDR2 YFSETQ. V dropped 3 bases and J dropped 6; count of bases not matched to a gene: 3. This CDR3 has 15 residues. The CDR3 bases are TGCGCCAGCAGCTCCCGGGACAGGGGGCCCGGGGAGCTGTTTTTT. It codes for CASSSRDRGPGELFF.

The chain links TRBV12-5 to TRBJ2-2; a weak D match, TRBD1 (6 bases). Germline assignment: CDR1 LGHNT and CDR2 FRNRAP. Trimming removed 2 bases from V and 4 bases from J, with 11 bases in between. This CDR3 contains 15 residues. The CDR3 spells CASGLTTTGTGELFF. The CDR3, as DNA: TGTGCTAGTGGTTTGACAACGACAGGCACCGGGGAGCTGTTTTTT. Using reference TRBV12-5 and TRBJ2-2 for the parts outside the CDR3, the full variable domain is DARVTQTPRHKVTEMGQEVTMRCQPILGHNTVFWYRQTMMQGLELLAYFRNRAPLDDSGMPKDRFSAEMPDATLATLKIQPSEPRDSAVYFCASGLTTTGTGELFFGEGSRLTVL.